The source of this T cell receptor beta chain is a study of blood T cell repertoires in COVID-19. V gave up 2 bases and J gave up 3 bases; unmatched junction bases: 1. CDR3 length: 13 residues. Germline CDR1 and CDR2: SGHKS and YYEKEE (reference sequence). Some clones are missing from TCRdb's copy, which holds only in-frame ones; the method was immunoSEQ multiplex PCR. Among 140,000 to 150,000 clones, approximately 88% were seen once, and the ten largest hold about 1.5%. The origin of this receptor is a woman between 50 and 59 years old with acute or convalescent COVID-19. The sequenced material came from peripheral blood. The chain employs TRBV5-5 and TRBJ2-5; the match to TRBD1 covers 7 bases. Here the CDR3 reads CASSLTGEETQYF. DNA of the CDR3: TGTGCCAGCAGCTTAACAGGGGAAGAGACCCAGTACTTC.